The 11 T cell receptor beta chains given below trace back to one sample, sequenced in a study of cytomegalovirus exposure and HLA in healthy donors (dated by TCRdb to about 2017). To prepare the library, the immunoSEQ multiplex PCR assay was applied. The multiplex PCR relied on a mix of 60 forward primers for TCR Vbeta segments and 13 reverse primers for TCR Jbeta segments. What TCRdb holds here is the immuneACCESS table cut down to in-frame rearrangements. Part of the clones is not present; checked against another copy, under half of the missing clones reflect an unresolved V gene, and the others are unexplained. The sample table contains approximately 110,000 clones; only one count was recorded for around 82% of them. The top ten clonotypes cover 3.6% of the sample. Sequenced input: PBMCs. Receptors originate from a man aged 40-55 years in good health and CMV-seronegative.

Comments on this clone: Within the sample, other DNA sequences also encode this same CDR3. This chain's CDR3 is CASSRGQGGMNTEAFF. The CDR3 nucleotides read TGTGCCAGCAGTCGAGGACAGGGAGGCATGAACACTGAAGCTTTCTTT. The rearrangement links TRBV2 to TRBJ1-1; 8 positions agree with TRBD1. V dropped 5 bases and J dropped 0; count of bases not matched to a gene: 8. Germline V gene data show CDR1 as SNHLY and CDR2 as FYNNEI. This CDR3 spans 16 amino acids.

J is TRBJ2-2 and V is TRBV27; 9 nucleotides match TRBD1. The CDR3 is 15 amino acids. Germline CDR1 reads MNHEY; CDR2 reads SMNVEV (reference sequence). J was trimmed by 7 bases and V by 6 bases; bases with no gene match: 9. CDR3 in DNA: TGTGCCAGCAGGCGGGACAGGGTGGACGGCGGGGAGCTGTTTTTT. Translated: CASRRDRVDGGELFF.

The chain uses TRBV28 and TRBJ1-6, with 7 bases identical to TRBD1. Looked up from germline, CDR1 is MDHEN and CDR2 is SYDVKM. This CDR3 region has 14 residues. V dropped 1 base and J dropped 10; count of bases not matched to a gene: 4. The CDR3 DNA sequence: TGTGCCAGCAGTTTATTGACAGGGCGCTCACCCCTCCACTTT. As protein: CASSLLTGRSPLHF.

The chain is built from TRBV19 and TRBJ2-1; D not resolved. Trimming took off 5 bases at V and 7 bases at J, with 15 bases between the two ends. The length of the CDR3 is 14 residues. CDR1 is LNHDA, CDR2 SQIVND, per germline (reference sequence). The CDR3, as DNA: TGTGCCAGTAGTCCCAAAAAGTGGGCGAATGAGCAGTTCTTC. It is translated as CASSPKKWANEQFF.

This clone has more than one count but fewer than ten. V is TRBV5-6 and J is TRBJ1-1, with unresolved D. The CDR3 spans 15 residues. CDR1 is SGHDT and CDR2 is YYEEEE in the germline V gene. The germline V and J ends were trimmed by 2 bases and 3 bases, with 14 bases remaining between them. The CDR3 spells CASSFLAPQDTEAFF. CDR3 DNA: TGTGCCAGCAGCTTTCTAGCTCCCCAAGACACTGAAGCTTTCTTT.

This clone appeared once. The genes are TRBV2 and TRBJ2-7, with TRBD1 matching 9 bases. Germline V CDR1 and CDR2: SNHLY, FYNNEI. The CDR3 loop spans 14 amino acids. The ends lost 6 bases at V and 3 bases at J; junction bases unmatched: 6. The CDR3 here is CASRGTGTVYEQYF. CDR3 bases: TGTGCCAGCAGGGGGACAGGGACTGTCTACGAGCAGTACTTC.

The chain employs TRBV7-2 and TRBJ2-1, with 8 bases identical to TRBD2. V was pared by 2 bases and J by 7 bases, with 7 bases of the junction left unmatched. This CDR3 contains 15 residues. Germline values: CDR1 SGHTA, CDR2 FQGNSA. As DNA, the CDR3 is TGTGCCAGCAGCTTATTTGGTAGCGGGGAGAATGAGCAGTTCTTC. Translated: CASSLFGSGENEQFF. Supplemented by reference TRBV7-2 and TRBJ2-1, the full variable domain reads GAGVSQSPSNKVTEKGKDVELRCDPISGHTALYWYRQSLGQGLEFLIYFQGNSAPDKSGLPSDRFSAERTGGSVSTLTIQRTQQEDSAVYLCASSLFGSGENEQFFGPGTRLTVL.

V and J are TRBV18 and TRBJ2-5; 7 bases are a match to TRBD2. The CDR3 loop spans 15 amino acids. The germline V gene encodes CDR1 KGHSH and CDR2 LQKENI. Trimming at V came to 1 base and at J to 5 bases, leaving 7 bases not matched to a gene. The DNA for the CDR3 is TGTGCCAGCTCACCACTCAGGACTAGGTCTGAGACCCAGTACTTC. This codes for CASSPLRTRSETQYF.

J is TRBJ2-2 and V is TRBV29-1; 11 positions match TRBD2. CDR3 length equals 13 residues. Germline-derived CDR1 and CDR2 are SQVTM and ANQGSEA. Germline trimming cut 8 bases from V and 4 bases from J; bases unmatched to any gene: 3. The CDR3 nucleotides are TGCAGCACGACTAGCGGGGTCACCGGGGAGCTGTTTTTT. Translated: CSTTSGVTGELFF.

The chain uses TRBV4-1 and TRBJ1-3, with 7 bases aligning to TRBD1. CDR1 MGHRA and CDR2 YSYEKL come from the germline V gene. V dropped 0 bases and J dropped 6; count of bases not matched to a gene: 2. This CDR3 has 14 amino acids. This CDR3 reads CASSQETGANTIYF. CDR3 nucleotide sequence: TGCGCCAGCAGCCAAGAAACAGGGGCAAACACCATATATTTT.

The rearrangement links TRBV10-3 to TRBJ1-2; D call uncertain. Germline values: CDR1 ENHRY, CDR2 SYGVKD. Trimming removed 6 bases at V and 5 bases at J, with 19 bases between. The length of the CDR3 is 15 residues. The CDR3 region has the DNA TGTGCCATCAGCTCTACAAGGAGATGGAATTATGGCTACACCTTC. Its protein product is CAISSTRRWNYGYTF.